The rows below give T cell receptor beta chains drawn from one sample of a study of cytomegalovirus exposure and HLA in healthy donors. Only in-frame clones appear in the TCRdb table, and some are missing; sequencing was by immunoSEQ multiplex PCR. The sample carries more than 90,000 clones, 74% recorded once. Sequenced input: PBMCs. Receptors originate from a woman aged 45 to 65 in good health and CMV-seropositive. The CDR3 runs from the conserved cysteine through the conserved F or W. A D gene is named only where the DNA matches it firmly. Expanded clones are given a class, and other clones once, few, many or no size at all.

NA | TRBJ1-5 | TRBV2 | NA | TGTGCCAGCAACGAAAGGTTAACAGTGAATCAGCCCCAGCATTTT | CASNERLTVNQPQHF
NA | TRBJ1-1 | TRBV30 | NA | TGTGCCTGGAGTGTACTTACCGTTAACACTGAAGCTTTCTTT | CAWSVLTVNTEAFF
few | TRBJ2-3 | TRBV11-3 | NA | TGTGCCAGCAGCCTCACAGGCGCTACGCAGTATTTT | CASSLTGATQYF
NA | TRBJ2-7 | TRBV27 | TRBD1 | TGTGCCAGCACAACAACCCAGGGGGCCTACGAGCAGTACTTC | CASTTTQGAYEQYF
NA | TRBJ1-1 | TRBV4-3 | NA | TGCGCCAGCAGCCAAGATTACCCCCGCGGGGTGAACACTGAAGCTTTCTTT | CASSQDYPRGVNTEAFF
once | TRBJ1-2 | TRBV25-1 | NA | TGTGCCAGCAGGGGGTATGGAGGGCAAGGCGACTATGGCTACACCTTC | CASRGYGGQGDYGYTF
NA | TRBJ1-1 | TRBV14 | NA | TGTGCCAGCAGCCGGATCAGGGGTAATGAAGCTTTCTTT | CASSRIRGNEAFF
NA | TRBJ1-1 | TRBV6-6 | NA | TGTGCCAGCGTTCTATCAACTGAAGCTTTCTTT | CASVLSTEAFF
NA | TRBJ2-2 | TRBV5-8 | TRBD2 | TGTGCCAGCATTTCGAGACTAGCGGGAACCGGGGAGCTGTTTTTT | CASISRLAGTGELFF
NA | TRBJ2-1 | TRBV6-5 | TRBD2 | TGTGCCAGCAGATGGACTAGAAACAATGAGCAGTTCTTC | CASRWTRNNEQFF
few | TRBJ1-6 | TRBV29-1 | TRBD1 | TGCAGCGTTGGCTTCGGGACAGGGGAATCACCCCTCCACTTT | CSVGFGTGESPLHF
NA | TRBJ2-3 | TRBV2 | NA | TGTGCCAGCAGTGAAAGCTGGGATACGCAGTATTTT | CASSESWDTQYF
once | TRBJ1-2 | TRBV6-5 | TRBD1 | TGTGCCAGCAGCCCTACAGGGGGCGCCAACTATGGCTACACCTTC | CASSPTGGANYGYTF
NA | TRBJ2-2 | TRBV6-4 | TRBD1 | TGTGCCAGCAGCAGGGACAGGGGGGCCGGGGAGCTGTTTTTT | CASSRDRGAGELFF
NA | TRBJ1-3 | TRBV19 | NA | TGTGCCAGTAGTATAGGCACTCAAGCGCGCTCTGGAAACACCATATATTTT | CASSIGTQARSGNTIYF
NA | TRBJ1-2 | TRBV19 | NA | TGTCCTCTTCGGGGGGGCTACACCTTC | CPLRGGYTF
once | TRBJ1-4 | TRBV7-2 | NA | TGTGCCAGCAGCCCCACTCGGGGATCCGAAAAACTGTTTTTT | CASSPTRGSEKLFF
once | TRBJ2-3 | TRBV5-1 | TRBD1 | TGCGCCAGCAACATGGGACAGATCACAGATACGCAGTATTTT | CASNMGQITDTQYF
NA | TRBJ2-5 | TRBV20-1 | NA | TGCAGTGCCAGCCAAGAGACCCAGTACTTC | CSASQETQYF
NA | TRBJ2-6 | TRBV27 | NA | TGTGCCAGCAGTCCCCGACAGAACTCTGGGGCCAACGTCCTGACTTTC | CASSPRQNSGANVLTF
NA | TRBJ2-7 | TRBV9 | TRBD1 | TGTGCCAGCAGCTCCCCCCCAGGGGGCGAGCAGTACTTC | CASSSPPGGEQYF
NA | TRBJ1-3 | TRBV5-4 | NA | TGTGCCAGCAGCTTGGCAGGGGCTTCTGGAAACACCATATATTTT | CASSLAGASGNTIYF
NA | TRBJ2-2 | TRBV19 | TRBD2 | TGTGCCAGTAGTATTCGGGAGGGTGGCGGGGAGCTGTTTTTT | CASSIREGGGELFF
NA | TRBJ1-1 | TRBV7-6 | NA | TGTGCCAGCAGCTTAGGAGGGGGTAGCACTGAAGCTTTCTTT | CASSLGGGSTEAFF
NA | TRBJ1-1 | TRBV16 | TRBD1 | TGTGCCAGCAGCCACCCGGGGAACAGGGGGATCAGTGAAGCTTTCTTT | CASSHPGNRGISEAFF
few | TRBJ1-2 | TRBV28 | NA | TGTGCCAGCATCTCTAACTATGGCTACACCTTC | CASISNYGYTF
NA | TRBJ2-7 | TRBV19 | NA | TGTGCCAGTAGCACCCAGGCCCCAAAGGGGTCCTACGAGCAGTACTTC | CASSTQAPKGSYEQYF
NA | TRBJ2-5 | TRBV7-9 | TRBD2 | TGTGCCAGCGAGGTCATCATGGGACTAGCGTCCGAGACCCAGTACTTC | CASEVIMGLASETQYF
NA | TRBJ1-4 | TRBV9 | NA | TGTGCCAGCAGCGTGGGTCCCCCAGGAACTAATGAAAAACTGTTTTTT | CASSVGPPGTNEKLFF
NA | TRBJ1-3 | TRBV19 | TRBD1 | TGTGCCACGGGGGACAGGGGCCACACCATATATTTT | CATGDRGHTIYF
NA | TRBJ2-2 | TRBV2 | NA | TGTGCCAGCAGGGGGACTTCCATGGACACCGGGGAGCTGTTTTTT | CASRGTSMDTGELFF
NA | TRBJ2-2 | TRBV6-5 | NA | TGTGCCAGCAGTTATCGTGGGGGCGAGGGCACCGGGGAGCTGTTTTTT | CASSYRGGEGTGELFF
NA | TRBJ2-7 | TRBV19 | NA | TGTGCCAGTTCGGGACAAGAACACTACGAGCAGTACTTC | CASSGQEHYEQYF
NA | TRBJ2-5 | TRBV28 | TRBD1 | TGTGCCAGCAGTTCTCCCGGGACAGGGCAAGAGACCCAGTACTTC | CASSSPGTGQETQYF
NA | TRBJ2-7 | TRBV7-7 | TRBD1 | TGTGCCAGCAGCTTCGGACAGGGAGACAACGAGCAGTACTTC | CASSFGQGDNEQYF
NA | TRBJ1-4 | TRBV9 | TRBD1 | TGTGCCAGCAGCGGCAGGGGGTTAGAAAAACTGTTTTTT | CASSGRGLEKLFF
NA | TRBJ1-3 | TRBV6-5 | TRBD1 | TGTGCCAGCCACAGGGGAGGCTCTGGAAACACCATATATTTT | CASHRGGSGNTIYF
NA | TRBJ1-1 | TRBV7-9 | NA | TGTGCCAGCAGCTTAGAAGGGGCAACTGAAGCTTTCTTT | CASSLEGATEAFF
NA | TRBJ2-7 | TRBV27 | NA | TGTGCCAGCAGGACATACGAGCAGTACTTC | CASRTYEQYF
NA | TRBJ2-1 | TRBV9 | NA | TGTGCCAGCAGCATTGGAGCGTCGATGTACAATGAGCAGTTCTTC | CASSIGASMYNEQFF
NA | TRBJ2-7 | TRBV28 | NA | TGTGCCAGCAGTACAGTTTACGAGCAGTACTTC | CASSTVYEQYF